This TCR beta chain comes out of a study of CD4 T cells in relation to SARS-CoV-2 and coronaviruses. Study-wide context: Shared crossreactive spike epitopes were mapped to their HLA restriction. Study-level findings and limits: According to naive versus memory sequencing, detected responses are memory recall, not newly primed. Crossreactive clones expanded significantly less to SARS-CoV-2 than monoreactive clones.

The germline CDR1 and CDR2 sequences are DFQATT and SNEGSKA (reference sequence). The CDR3 is 11 amino acids. V lost 3 bases to trimming and J lost 9 bases, with 9 bases between them. As to this clone: Its antigen is as yet unknown.

TCRdb's table, derived via immunoSEQ multiplex PCR, lists solely in-frame clones and lacks some. The data contain 30,000 to 40,000 clones, roughly 80% of them singletons. Sequencing was done on a sample of memory CD4+ T cells from PBMCs, cultured in vitro. This sequence joins TRBV20-1 and TRBJ2-1; D is undetermined. This sequence was found in an adult with COVID-19. The CDR3 DNA reads TGCAGTGCTAGGCACGGAACTGAGCAGTTCTTC. Its protein is CSARHGTEQFF.